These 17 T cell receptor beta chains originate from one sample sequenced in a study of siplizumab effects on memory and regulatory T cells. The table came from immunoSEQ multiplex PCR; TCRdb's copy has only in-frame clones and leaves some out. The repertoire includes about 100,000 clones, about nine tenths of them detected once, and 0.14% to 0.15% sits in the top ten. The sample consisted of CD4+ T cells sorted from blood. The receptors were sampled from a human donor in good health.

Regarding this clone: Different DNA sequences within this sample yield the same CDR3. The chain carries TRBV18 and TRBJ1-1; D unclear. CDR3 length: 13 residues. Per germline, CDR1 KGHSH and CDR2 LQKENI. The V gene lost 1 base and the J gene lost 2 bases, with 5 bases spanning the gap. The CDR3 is CASSPQGNTEAFF. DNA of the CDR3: TGTGCCAGCTCACCACAGGGTAACACTGAAGCTTTCTTT.

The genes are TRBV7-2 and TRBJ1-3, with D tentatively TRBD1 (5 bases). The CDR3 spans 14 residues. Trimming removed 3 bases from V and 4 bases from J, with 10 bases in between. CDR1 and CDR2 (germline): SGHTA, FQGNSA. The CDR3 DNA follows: TGTGCCAGCAGCTTTGCAGGGTTCGGAAACACCATATATTTT. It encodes CASSFAGFGNTIYF.

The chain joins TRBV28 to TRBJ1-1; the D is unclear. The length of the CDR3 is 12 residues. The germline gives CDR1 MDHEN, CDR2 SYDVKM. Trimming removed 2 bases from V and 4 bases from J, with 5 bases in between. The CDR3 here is CASSLTSTEAFF. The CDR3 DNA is TGTGCCAGCAGTTTAACAAGCACTGAAGCTTTCTTT.

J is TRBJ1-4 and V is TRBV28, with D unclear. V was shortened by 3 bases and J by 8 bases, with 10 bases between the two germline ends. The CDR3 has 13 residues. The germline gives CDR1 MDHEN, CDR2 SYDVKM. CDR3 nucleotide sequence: TGTGCCAGCAGTTTCCTCAACGCGGAAAAACTGTTTTTT. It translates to CASSFLNAEKLFF.

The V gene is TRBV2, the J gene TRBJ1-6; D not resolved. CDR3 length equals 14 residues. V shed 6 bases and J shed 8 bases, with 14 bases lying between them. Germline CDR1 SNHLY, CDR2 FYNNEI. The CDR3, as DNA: TGTGCCAGCAGCACCACGGGATCCGATTCACCCCTCCACTTT. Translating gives CASSTTGSDSPLHF.

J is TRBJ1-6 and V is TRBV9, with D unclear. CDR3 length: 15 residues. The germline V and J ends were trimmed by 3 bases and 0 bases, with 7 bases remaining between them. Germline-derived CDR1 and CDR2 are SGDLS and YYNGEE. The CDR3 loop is CASSAYSSYNSPLHF. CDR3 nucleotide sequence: TGTGCCAGCAGCGCTTACAGCTCCTATAATTCACCCCTCCACTTT.

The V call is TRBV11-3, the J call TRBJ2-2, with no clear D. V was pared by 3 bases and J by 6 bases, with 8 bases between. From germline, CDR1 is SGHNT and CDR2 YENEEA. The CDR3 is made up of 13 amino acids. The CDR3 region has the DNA TGTGCCAGCAGCTTGAGTATAGCCGGGGAGCTGTTTTTT. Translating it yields CASSLSIAGELFF. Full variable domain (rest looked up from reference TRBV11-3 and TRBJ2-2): EAGVVQSPRYKIIEKKQPVAFWCNPISGHNTLYWYLQNLGQGPELLIRYENEEAVDDSQLPKDRFSAERLKGVDSTLKIQPAELGDSAVYLCASSLSIAGELFFGEGSRLTVL.

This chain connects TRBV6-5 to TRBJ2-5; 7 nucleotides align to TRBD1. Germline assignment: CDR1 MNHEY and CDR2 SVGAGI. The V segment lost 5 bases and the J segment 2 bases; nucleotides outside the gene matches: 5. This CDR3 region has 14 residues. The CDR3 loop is CASSEPGQQETQYF. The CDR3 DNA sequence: TGTGCCAGCAGTGAACCGGGACAGCAAGAGACCCAGTACTTC.

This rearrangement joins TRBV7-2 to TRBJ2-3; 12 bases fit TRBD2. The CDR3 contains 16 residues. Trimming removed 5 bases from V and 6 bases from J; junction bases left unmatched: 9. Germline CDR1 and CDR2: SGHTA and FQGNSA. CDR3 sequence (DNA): TGTGCCAGCAGCCTGGCTAGCGGGGGGGCGCCGGATACGCAGTATTTT. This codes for CASSLASGGAPDTQYF.

The CDR3 sequence is CASSSGPASTQYF. CDR3 sequence (DNA): TGTGCCAGCAGCTCCGGACCTGCGTCGACCCAGTACTTC. V usage is TRBV7-7 and J usage is TRBJ2-5; no reliable D call. V gave up 4 bases and J gave up 7 bases, with 13 bases separating them. The CDR3 totals 13 residues. Germline V gene sequence: CDR1 SSHAT, CDR2 FNYEAQ (reference sequence). Complete variable domain (other parts from reference TRBV7-7 and TRBJ2-5): GAGVSQSPRYKVTKRGQDVTLRCDPISSHATLYWYQQALGQGPEFLTYFNYEAQPDKSGLPSDRFSAERPEGSISTLTIQRTEQRDSAMYRCASSSGPASTQYFGPGTRLLVL.

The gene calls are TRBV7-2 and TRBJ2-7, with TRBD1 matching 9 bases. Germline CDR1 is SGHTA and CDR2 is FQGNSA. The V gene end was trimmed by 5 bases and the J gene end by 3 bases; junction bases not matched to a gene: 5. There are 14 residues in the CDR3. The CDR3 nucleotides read TGTGCCAGCAGCGCAGACAGGGGGTTCTACGAGCAGTACTTC. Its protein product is CASSADRGFYEQYF.

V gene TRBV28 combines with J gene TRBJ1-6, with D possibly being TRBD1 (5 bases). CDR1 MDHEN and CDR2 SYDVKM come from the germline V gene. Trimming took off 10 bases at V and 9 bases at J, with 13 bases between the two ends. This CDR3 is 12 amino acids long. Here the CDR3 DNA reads TGTGCCACCACGGGGGTTGGTTCACCCCTCCACTTT. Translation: CATTGVGSPLHF.

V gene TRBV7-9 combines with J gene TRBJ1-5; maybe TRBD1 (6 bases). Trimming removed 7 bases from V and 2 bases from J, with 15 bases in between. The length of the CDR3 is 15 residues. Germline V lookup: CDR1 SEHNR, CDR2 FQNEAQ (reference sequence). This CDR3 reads CASTPGGPRNQPQHF. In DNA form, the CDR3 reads TGTGCCAGCACCCCGGGGGGGCCCCGCAATCAGCCCCAGCATTTT. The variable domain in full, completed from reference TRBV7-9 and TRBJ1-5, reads DTGVSQNPRHKITKRGQNVTFRCDPISEHNRLYWYRQTLGQGPEFLTYFQNEAQLEKSRLLSDRFSAERPKGSFSTLEIQRTEQGDSAMYLCASTPGGPRNQPQHFGDGTRLSIL.

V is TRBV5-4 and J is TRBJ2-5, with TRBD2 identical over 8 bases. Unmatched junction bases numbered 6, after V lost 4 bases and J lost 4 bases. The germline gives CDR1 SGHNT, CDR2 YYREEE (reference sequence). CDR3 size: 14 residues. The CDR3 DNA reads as TGTGCCAGCAGCCCCAGCGGGGGAGCAGAGACCCAGTACTTC. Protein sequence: CASSPSGGAETQYF.

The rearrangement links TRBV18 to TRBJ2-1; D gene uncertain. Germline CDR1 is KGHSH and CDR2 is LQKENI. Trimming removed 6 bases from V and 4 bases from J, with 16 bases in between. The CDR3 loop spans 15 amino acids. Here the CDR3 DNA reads TGTGCCAGCTCTCCCGATTGGGTTCAATACAATGAGCAGTTCTTC. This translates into CASSPDWVQYNEQFF. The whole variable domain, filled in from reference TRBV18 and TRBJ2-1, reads NAGVMQNPRHLVRRRGQEARLRCSPMKGHSHVYWYRQLPEEGLKFMVYLQKENIIDESGMPKERFSAEFPKEGPSILRIQQVVRGDSAAYFCASSPDWVQYNEQFFGPGTRLTVL.

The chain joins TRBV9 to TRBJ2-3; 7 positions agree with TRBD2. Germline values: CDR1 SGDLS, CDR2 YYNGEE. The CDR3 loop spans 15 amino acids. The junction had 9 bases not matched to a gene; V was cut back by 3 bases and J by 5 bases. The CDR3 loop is CASSGQTSWGDTQYF. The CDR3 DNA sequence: TGTGCCAGCAGCGGACAGACTAGCTGGGGAGATACGCAGTATTTT.

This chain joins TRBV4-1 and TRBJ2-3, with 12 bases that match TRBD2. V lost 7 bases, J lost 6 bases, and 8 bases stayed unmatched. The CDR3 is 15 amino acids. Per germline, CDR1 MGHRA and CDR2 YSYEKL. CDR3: CASNLAGGPRDTQYF. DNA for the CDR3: TGCGCCAGCAATCTAGCGGGGGGGCCGAGGGATACGCAGTATTTT.